The 2 T cell receptor beta chains below all came from one sample that was sequenced in a study of shared clonotypes between healthy human individuals. Method: immunoSEQ multiplex PCR; TCRdb's copy keeps in-frame clones and lacks some. Among about a million clones listed, 70% to 80% were seen once. Sequenced: memory CD4+ T cells from PBMCs. Noted subset: CD45RA-negative fraction. Receptors were obtained from a man younger than 35 in good health. Some clones in this sample may be carry-over from other donors' samples.

CDR3 DNA: TGCGCCAGCAGCGTCGGGACTAGCGGGGATACGCAGTATTTT. It encodes CASSVGTSGDTQYF. This rearrangement joins TRBV5-1 to TRBJ2-3; 12 bases map to TRBD2. Germline CDR1 and CDR2: SGHRS and YFSETQ. The length of the CDR3 is 14 residues. Losses at the gene ends were 4 bases for V and 6 bases for J; bases not matched to a gene: 3.

This sequence joins TRBV4-2 and TRBJ2-2; 10 positions agree with TRBD1. Germline V gene sequence: CDR1 LGHNA, CDR2 YNFKEQ. V lost 0 bases and J lost 3; bases outside the gene matches: 7. The CDR3 covers 18 residues. DNA of the CDR3: TGTGCCAGCAGCCAAGATCCGGATGGGACAGGGGACACCGGGGAGCTGTTTTTT. Protein product: CASSQDPDGTGDTGELFF.